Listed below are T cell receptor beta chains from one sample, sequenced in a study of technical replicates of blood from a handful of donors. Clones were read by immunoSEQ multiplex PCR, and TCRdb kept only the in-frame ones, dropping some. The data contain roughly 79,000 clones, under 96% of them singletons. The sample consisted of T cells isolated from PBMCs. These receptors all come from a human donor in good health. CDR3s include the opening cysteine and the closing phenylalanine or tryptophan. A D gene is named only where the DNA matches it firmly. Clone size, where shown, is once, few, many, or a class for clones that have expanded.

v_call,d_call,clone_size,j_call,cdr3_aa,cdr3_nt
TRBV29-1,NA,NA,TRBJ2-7,CSVEVASTYEQYF,TGCAGCGTTGAGGTTGCGTCAACCTACGAGCAGTACTTC
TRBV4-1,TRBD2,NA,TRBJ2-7,CASSQDLGLAAYEQYF,TGCGCCAGCAGCCAAGATTTAGGACTAGCGGCATACGAGCAGTACTTC
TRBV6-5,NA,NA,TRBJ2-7,CASSVGQWYYEQYF,TGTGCCAGCTCCGTTGGGCAATGGTACTACGAGCAGTACTTC
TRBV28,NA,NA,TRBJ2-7,CASSSSTYEQYF,TGTGCCAGCAGTTCGTCTACCTACGAGCAGTACTTC
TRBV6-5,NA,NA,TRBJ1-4,CASTYSGNDEKLFF,TGTGCCAGCACCTACAGCGGGAACGATGAAAAACTGTTTTTT
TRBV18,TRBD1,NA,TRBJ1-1,CASSFGDRGTEAFF,TGTGCCAGCTCCTTCGGAGACAGGGGAACTGAAGCTTTCTTT
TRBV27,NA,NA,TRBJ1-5,CASSLLGPLGGQPQHF,TGTGCCAGCAGTCTCCTAGGACCTTTAGGGGGTCAGCCCCAGCATTTT
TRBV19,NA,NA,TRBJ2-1,CASSIQYNEQFF,TGTGCCAGTAGTATCCAGTACAATGAGCAGTTCTTC
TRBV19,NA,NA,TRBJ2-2,CASSRTPTAGELFF,TGTGCCAGTAGCCGGACTCCTACTGCGGGGGAGCTGTTTTTT
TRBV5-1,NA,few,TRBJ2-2,CARVTGYTGELFF,TGCGCCAGAGTCACAGGATACACCGGGGAGCTGTTTTTT
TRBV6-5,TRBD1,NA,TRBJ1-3,CASSYWGQHFGNTIYF,TGTGCCAGCAGTTATTGGGGACAGCATTTTGGAAACACCATATATTTT
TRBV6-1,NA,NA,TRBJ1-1,CASSEGVAFF,TGTGCCAGCAGTGAAGGAGTGGCTTTCTTT
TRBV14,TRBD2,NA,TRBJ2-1,CASSHGGGDTHRYNEQFF,TGTGCCAGCAGCCATGGCGGGGGAGACACACACCGCTACAATGAGCAGTTCTTC
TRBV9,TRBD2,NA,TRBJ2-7,CASSTRAGGHEQYF,TGTGCCAGCAGCACCCGGGCGGGGGGGCACGAGCAGTACTTC
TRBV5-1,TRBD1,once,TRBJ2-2,CASSLAGTGGTGELFF,TGCGCCAGCAGCTTGGCAGGGACAGGGGGCACCGGGGAGCTGTTTTTT
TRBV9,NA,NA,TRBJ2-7,CASSFAPGGAYEQYF,TGTGCCAGCAGCTTCGCCCCGGGGGGCGCTTACGAGCAGTACTTC
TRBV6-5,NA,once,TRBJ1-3,CASSTGLSSGNTIYF,TGTGCCAGCAGCACAGGGCTTAGCTCTGGAAACACCATATATTTT
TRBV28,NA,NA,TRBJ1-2,CASSLQGSLYGYTF,TGTGCCAGCAGTTTACAGGGGTCCCTCTATGGCTACACCTTC
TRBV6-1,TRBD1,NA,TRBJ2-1,CASSSTGDEQFF,TGTGCCAGCAGTAGTACAGGGGATGAGCAGTTCTTC
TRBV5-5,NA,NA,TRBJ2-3,CASRPNLGATQYF,TGTGCCAGCAGACCTAACTTGGGGGCGACGCAGTATTTT
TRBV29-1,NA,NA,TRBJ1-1,CSVDDKVEETEAFF,TGCAGCGTTGACGACAAGGTGGAGGAGACTGAAGCTTTCTTT
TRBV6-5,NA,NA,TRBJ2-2,CASSWQGRTGELFF,TGTGCCAGCAGTTGGCAGGGTAGGACCGGGGAGCTGTTTTTT
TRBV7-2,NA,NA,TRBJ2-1,CASSLSYNEQFF,TGTGCCAGCAGCCTCTCGTACAATGAGCAGTTCTTC
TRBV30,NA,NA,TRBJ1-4,CAWSLRRGGGKKLFF,TGTGCCTGGAGTCTCAGGCGGGGTGGTGGGAAAAAACTGTTTTTT
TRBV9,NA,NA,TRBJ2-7,CASSPGIGEQYF,TGTGCCAGCAGCCCGGGGATCGGCGAGCAGTACTTC
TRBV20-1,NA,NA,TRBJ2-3,CSRKRADTQYF,TGCAGTCGAAAGAGGGCAGATACGCAGTATTTT
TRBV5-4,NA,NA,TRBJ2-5,CASSLEPGGRETQYF,TGTGCCAGCAGCTTGGAGCCAGGGGGGAGGGAGACCCAGTACTTC
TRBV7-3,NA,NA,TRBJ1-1,CASSPQGENTEAFF,TGTGCCAGCAGCCCCCAAGGAGAGAACACTGAAGCTTTCTTT
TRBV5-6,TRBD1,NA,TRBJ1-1,CASSRTGVFTEAFF,TGTGCCAGCAGCCGGACAGGGGTATTTACTGAAGCTTTCTTT
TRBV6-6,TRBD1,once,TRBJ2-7,CATASRDRVPYEQYF,TGTGCCACCGCCTCCCGGGACAGGGTTCCCTACGAGCAGTACTTC
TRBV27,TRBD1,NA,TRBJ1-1,CASSLVGTGISEAFF,TGTGCCAGCAGTTTAGTCGGGACAGGGATCTCTGAAGCTTTCTTT
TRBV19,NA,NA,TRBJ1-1,CASRNPPGVVTEAFF,TGTGCCAGTAGAAATCCCCCAGGGGTAGTCACTGAAGCTTTCTTT
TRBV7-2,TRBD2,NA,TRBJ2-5,CASSLGLAETQYF,TGTGCCAGCAGCTTAGGACTAGCTGAGACCCAGTACTTC
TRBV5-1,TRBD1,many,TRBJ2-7,CASSLTGTGYSEQYF,TGCGCCAGCAGCCTCACCGGGACAGGGTATTCCGAGCAGTACTTC
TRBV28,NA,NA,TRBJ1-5,CASSYSTGNQPQHF,TGTGCCAGCAGTTATAGTACGGGCAATCAGCCCCAGCATTTT
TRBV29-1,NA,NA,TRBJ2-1,CSVYWRSYNEQFF,TGCAGCGTTTATTGGCGGTCCTACAATGAGCAGTTCTTC
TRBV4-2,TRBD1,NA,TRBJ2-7,CASSQGRTGRHITYEQYF,TGTGCCAGCAGCCAGGGTCGGACAGGCCGACATATAACCTACGAGCAGTACTTC
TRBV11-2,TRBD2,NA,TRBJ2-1,CASSDRLAPGDEQFF,TGTGCCAGCAGCGATCGACTAGCGCCGGGGGATGAGCAGTTCTTC
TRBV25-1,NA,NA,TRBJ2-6,CASSPQAGANVLTF,TGTGCCAGCAGCCCCCAGGCCGGGGCCAACGTCCTGACTTTC
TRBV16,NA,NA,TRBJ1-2,CASSLTGYDGYTF,TGTGCCAGCAGCCTAACAGGGTACGATGGCTACACCTTC
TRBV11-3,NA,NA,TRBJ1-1,CASSLRDMNTEAFF,TGTGCCAGCAGCTTACGAGACATGAACACTGAAGCTTTCTTT
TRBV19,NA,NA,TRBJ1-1,CASSIARAVRGAFF,TGTGCCAGTAGTATCGCCAGGGCCGTGCGAGGAGCTTTCTTT
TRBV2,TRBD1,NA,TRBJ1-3,CASSRTGGWNTIYF,TGTGCCAGCAGTAGGACAGGGGGCTGGAACACCATATATTTT